The sequence of this T cell receptor beta chain was determined in a study of blood T cell repertoires in COVID-19. The wider study: In each case, the material was cDNA or gDNA derived from T cells, B-cell-depleted T cells, or PBMCs.

Those enrolled, adults aged about 18 to 89 years, came from roughly 23 US areas. In assigning cohorts, the study relied on participant-reported clinical history. The repertoire was sequenced with immunoSEQ multiplex PCR; TCRdb's copy has only in-frame clones and lacks some. The table lists around 150,000 clones, approximately 86% of them singletons. Germline V gene data show CDR1 as LNHDA and CDR2 as SQIVND (reference sequence). The V gene end was trimmed by 5 bases and the J gene end by 2 bases; junction bases not matched to a gene: 8. This CDR3 is 17 amino acids long. The V and J genes are TRBV19 and TRBJ1-6, with 8 bases that match TRBD1. What was sequenced was PBMCs or T cells enriched from blood (not recorded which). This receptor was obtained from a woman in her thirties or forties who had recovered from COVID-19. This CDR3 reads CASSPQQGETYNSPLHF. The DNA of the CDR3 is TGTGCCAGTAGTCCTCAACAGGGGGAAACCTATAATTCACCCCTCCACTTT.